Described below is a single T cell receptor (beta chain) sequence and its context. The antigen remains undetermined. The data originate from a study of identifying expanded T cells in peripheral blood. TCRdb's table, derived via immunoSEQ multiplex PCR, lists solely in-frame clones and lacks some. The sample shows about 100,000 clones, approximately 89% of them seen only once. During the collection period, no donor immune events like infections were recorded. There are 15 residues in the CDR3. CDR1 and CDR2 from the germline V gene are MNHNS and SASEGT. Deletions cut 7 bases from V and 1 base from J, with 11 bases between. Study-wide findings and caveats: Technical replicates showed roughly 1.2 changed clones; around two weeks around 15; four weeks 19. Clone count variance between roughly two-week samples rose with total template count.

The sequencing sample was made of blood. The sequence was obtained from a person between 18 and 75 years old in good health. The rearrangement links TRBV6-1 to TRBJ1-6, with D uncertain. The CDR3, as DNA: TGTGCCAGCACATCGAGACTGTCCTATAATTCACCCCTCCACTTT. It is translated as CASTSRLSYNSPLHF.